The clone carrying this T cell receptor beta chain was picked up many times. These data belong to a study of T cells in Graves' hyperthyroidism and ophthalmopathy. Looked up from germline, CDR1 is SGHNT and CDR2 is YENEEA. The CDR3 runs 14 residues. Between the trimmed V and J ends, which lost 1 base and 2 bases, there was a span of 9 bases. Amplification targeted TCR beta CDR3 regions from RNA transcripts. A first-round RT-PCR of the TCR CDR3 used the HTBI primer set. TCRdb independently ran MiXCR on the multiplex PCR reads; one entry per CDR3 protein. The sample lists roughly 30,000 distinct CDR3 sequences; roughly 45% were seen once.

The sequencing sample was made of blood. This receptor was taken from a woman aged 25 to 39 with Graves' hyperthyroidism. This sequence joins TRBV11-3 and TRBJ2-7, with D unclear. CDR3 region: CASSLVDLPYEQYF. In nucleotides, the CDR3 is TGTGCCAGCAGCTTAGTCGACCTCCCCTACGAGCAGTACTTC.